A selection of T cell receptor beta chains follows, all from one sample in a study of cytotoxic CD8 clonotypes in ibrutinib-treated CLL. Some clones are missing from TCRdb's copy, which holds only in-frame ones; the method was immunoSEQ multiplex PCR. The sample comprises about 49,000 clones, around half of which are singletons, and approximately 29% rests with the top ten. The starting material was PBMCs, obtained after 12 months of ibrutinib treatment. These receptors originate from a human donor with chronic lymphocytic leukemia. CDR3s include the opening cysteine and the closing phenylalanine or tryptophan. Fields, in order: V gene, J gene, CDR3 protein.

TRBV5-6	TRBJ1-1	CASSLTGVTEAFF
TRBV5-1	TRBJ2-2	CASSLVPGGNTGELFF
TRBV19	TRBJ1-1	CASSMGRGIEAFF
TRBV19	TRBJ2-3	CASSIGPLGTDTQYF
TRBV29-1	TRBJ2-1	CSVGTTEIEQFF
TRBV18	TRBJ1-1	CASSPGQGNTEAFF
TRBV11-2	TRBJ2-5	CASSPPGGSRETQYF
TRBV5-6	TRBJ1-4	CASSSYRVANEKLFF
TRBV28	TRBJ1-5	CASTPFGGDGNQPQHF
TRBV4-2	TRBJ1-1	CASSLQKNTEAFF
TRBV5-4	TRBJ2-7	CASSQRDGSYEQYF
TRBV5-1	TRBJ1-2	CASSPGTGGAYTF
TRBV15	TRBJ1-3	CATTGPGNTIYF
TRBV5-6	TRBJ2-3	CASRRDRGLRLITDTQYF
TRBV20-1	TRBJ2-7	CSARDNLADYF
TRBV6-1	TRBJ2-7	CASSESRGGRGEQYF
TRBV18	TRBJ2-5	CASSLRLAGGETQYF
TRBV28	TRBJ1-2	CASRIHAGTGVSFGYTF
TRBV7-8	TRBJ1-2	CASSLEIGTGSGYTF